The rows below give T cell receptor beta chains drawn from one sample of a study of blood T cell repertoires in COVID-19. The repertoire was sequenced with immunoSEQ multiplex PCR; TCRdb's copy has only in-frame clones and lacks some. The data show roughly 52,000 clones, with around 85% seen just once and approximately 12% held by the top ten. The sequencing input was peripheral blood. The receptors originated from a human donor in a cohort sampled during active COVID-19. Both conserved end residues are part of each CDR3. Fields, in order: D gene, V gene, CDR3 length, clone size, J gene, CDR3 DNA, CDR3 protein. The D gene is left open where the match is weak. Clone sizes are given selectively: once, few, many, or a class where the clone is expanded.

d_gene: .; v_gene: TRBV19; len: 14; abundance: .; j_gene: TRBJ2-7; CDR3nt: TGTGCCAGTAGTATAGCGGGAGTTAACTACGAGCAGTACTTC; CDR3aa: CASSIAGVNYEQYF
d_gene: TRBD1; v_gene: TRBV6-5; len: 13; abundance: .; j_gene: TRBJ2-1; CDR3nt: TGTGCCAGCAGGTTACAGGGGCGGGATGAGCAGTTCTTC; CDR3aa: CASRLQGRDEQFF
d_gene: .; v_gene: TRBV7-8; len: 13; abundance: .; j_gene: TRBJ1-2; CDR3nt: TGTGCCAGCAGCTACGATCGAGTAGATGGCTACACCTTC; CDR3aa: CASSYDRVDGYTF
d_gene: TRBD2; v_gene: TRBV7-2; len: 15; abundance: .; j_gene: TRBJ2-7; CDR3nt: TGTGCCAGCAGCCCACTAGCGGGAAGAGCCTACGAGCAGTACTTC; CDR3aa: CASSPLAGRAYEQYF
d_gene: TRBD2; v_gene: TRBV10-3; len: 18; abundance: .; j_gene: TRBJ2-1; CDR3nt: TGTGCCATCAGTGACCTCACCTTCCTTAGCGGGAGCCCCAATGAGCAGTTCTTC; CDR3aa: CAISDLTFLSGSPNEQFF
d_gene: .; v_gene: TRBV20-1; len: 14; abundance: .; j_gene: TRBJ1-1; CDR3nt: TGCAGTGCTAGTCAGGGAGGGCTGAACACTGAAGCTTTCTTT; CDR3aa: CSASQGGLNTEAFF
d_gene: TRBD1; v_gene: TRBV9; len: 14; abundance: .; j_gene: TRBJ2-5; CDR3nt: TGTGCCAGCAGCTCAGGACAGGGGTTGGAGACCCAGTACTTC; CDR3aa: CASSSGQGLETQYF
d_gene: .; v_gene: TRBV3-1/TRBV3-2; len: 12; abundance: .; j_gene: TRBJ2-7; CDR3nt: TGTGCCAGCAGCCAGAGGACCTACGAGCAGTACTTC; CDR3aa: CASSQRTYEQYF
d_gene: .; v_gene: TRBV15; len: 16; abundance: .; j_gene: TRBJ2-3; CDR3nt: TGTGCCACCAGCAGACCCCCGGGGAACGTCGCAGATACGCAGTATTTT; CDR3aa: CATSRPPGNVADTQYF
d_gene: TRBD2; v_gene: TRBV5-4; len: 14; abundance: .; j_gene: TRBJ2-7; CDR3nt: TGTGCCACCAGACTAGCGGGAGGGAGAAACGAGCAGTACTTC; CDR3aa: CATRLAGGRNEQYF
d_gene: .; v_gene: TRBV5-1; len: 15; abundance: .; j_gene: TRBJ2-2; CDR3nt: TGCGCCAGCAGCTTGGGACAGACGAACACCGGGGAGCTGTTTTTT; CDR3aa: CASSLGQTNTGELFF
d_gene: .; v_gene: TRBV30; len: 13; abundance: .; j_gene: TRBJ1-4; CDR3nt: TGTGCCTGGAGTTGGGGGGGTAATGAAAAACTGTTTTTT; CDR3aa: CAWSWGGNEKLFF
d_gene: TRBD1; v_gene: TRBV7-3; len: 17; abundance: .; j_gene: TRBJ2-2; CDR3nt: TGTGCCAGCAGCCGACAGGGGGCGGGTACGAACACCGGGGAGCTGTTTTTT; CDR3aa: CASSRQGAGTNTGELFF
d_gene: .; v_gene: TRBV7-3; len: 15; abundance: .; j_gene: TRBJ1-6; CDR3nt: TGTGCCAGCAGCTTAACGGCGGGGAATAATTCACCCCTCCACTTT; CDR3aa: CASSLTAGNNSPLHF
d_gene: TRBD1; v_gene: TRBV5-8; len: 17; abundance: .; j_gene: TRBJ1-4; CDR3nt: TGTGCCAGCAGCCCAGGACAGGGGGCAGCAACTAATGAAAAACTGTTTTTT; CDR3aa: CASSPGQGAATNEKLFF
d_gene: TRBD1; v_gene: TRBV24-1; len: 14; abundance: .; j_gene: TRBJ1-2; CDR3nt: TGTGCCACCAGTGAACGGGACAGGGGGAGCGGCTACACCTTC; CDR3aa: CATSERDRGSGYTF
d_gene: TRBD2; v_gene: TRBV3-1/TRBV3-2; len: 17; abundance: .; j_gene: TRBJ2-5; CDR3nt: TGTGCCAGCAGCCAGGGCCTCTTAGCGGGAGGTAGGGAGACCCAGTACTTC; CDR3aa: CASSQGLLAGGRETQYF
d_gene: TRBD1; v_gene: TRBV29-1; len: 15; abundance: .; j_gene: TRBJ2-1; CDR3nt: TGCAGCGGGGGACAGGTCGGGAGCTCCTACAATGAGCAGTTCTTC; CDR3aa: CSGGQVGSSYNEQFF
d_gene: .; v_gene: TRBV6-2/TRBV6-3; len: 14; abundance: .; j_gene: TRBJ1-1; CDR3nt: TGTGCCAGCAGTCCGGGGGGAATCGACACTGAAGCTTTCTTT; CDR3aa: CASSPGGIDTEAFF
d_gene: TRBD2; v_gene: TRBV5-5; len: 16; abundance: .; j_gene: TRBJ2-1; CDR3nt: TGTGCCAGCAGCTCCGGACTAGCGGGACGAGGACGGGAGCAGTTCTTC; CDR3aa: CASSSGLAGRGREQFF
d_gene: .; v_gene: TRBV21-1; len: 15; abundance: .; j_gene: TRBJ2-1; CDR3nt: TGTGCCAGGACTCCGACTAGCGGGGCCTACAATGAGCAGTTCTTC; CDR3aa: CARTPTSGAYNEQFF
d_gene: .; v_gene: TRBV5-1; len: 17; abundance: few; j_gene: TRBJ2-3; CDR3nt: TGCGCCAGCAGCTTTTCCCTCGACTCGTTAAATACAGATACGCAGTATTTT; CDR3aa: CASSFSLDSLNTDTQYF
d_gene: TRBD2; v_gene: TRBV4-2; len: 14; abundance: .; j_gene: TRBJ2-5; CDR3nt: TGTGCCAGCAGCCAGTCGGGGGGGGGAGAGACCCAGTACTTC; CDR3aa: CASSQSGGGETQYF
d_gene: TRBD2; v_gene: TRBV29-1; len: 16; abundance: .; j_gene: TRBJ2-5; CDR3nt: TGCAGCGTTGAAGAGGGGCTTTTAGCGGGAGGGGGGGCCCAGTACTTC; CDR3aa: CSVEEGLLAGGGAQYF
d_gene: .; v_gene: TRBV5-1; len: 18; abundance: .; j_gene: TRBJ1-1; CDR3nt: TGCGCCAGCAGCCACACCTTTTCCCCCTCACAGGGGAACACTGAAGCTTTCTTT; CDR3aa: CASSHTFSPSQGNTEAFF
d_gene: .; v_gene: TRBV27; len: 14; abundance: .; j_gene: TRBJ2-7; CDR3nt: TGTGCCAGCAATTCCCCTATAGGGGCTGGCGAGCAGTACTTC; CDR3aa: CASNSPIGAGEQYF
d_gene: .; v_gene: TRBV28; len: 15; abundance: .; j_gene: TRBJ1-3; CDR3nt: TGTGCCAGCAGTTTAAACCGGGGTTGGCTGAACACCATATATTTT; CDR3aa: CASSLNRGWLNTIYF
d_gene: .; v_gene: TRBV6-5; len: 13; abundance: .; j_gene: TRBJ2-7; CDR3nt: TGTGCCAGCGCCCCCCCCCAGGGGCGCGAGCAGTACTTC; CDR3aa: CASAPPQGREQYF
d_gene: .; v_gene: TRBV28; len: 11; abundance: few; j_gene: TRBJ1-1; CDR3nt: TGTGCCAGCAGTTTACGGGAGGAAGCTTTCTTT; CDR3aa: CASSLREEAFF